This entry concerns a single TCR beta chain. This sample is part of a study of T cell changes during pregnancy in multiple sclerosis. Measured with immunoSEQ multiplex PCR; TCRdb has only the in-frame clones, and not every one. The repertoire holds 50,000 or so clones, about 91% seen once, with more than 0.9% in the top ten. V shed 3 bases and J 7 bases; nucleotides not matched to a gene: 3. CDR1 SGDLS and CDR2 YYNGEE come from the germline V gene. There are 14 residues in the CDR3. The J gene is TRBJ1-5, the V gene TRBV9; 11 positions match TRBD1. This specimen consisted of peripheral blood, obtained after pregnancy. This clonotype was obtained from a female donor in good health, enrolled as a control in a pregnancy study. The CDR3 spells CASSGGQGGQPQHF. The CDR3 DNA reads TGTGCCAGCAGCGGGGGACAGGGGGGACAGCCCCAGCATTTT.